What follows are 30 T cell receptor beta chains derived from one specimen sequenced in a study of blood T cell repertoires in COVID-19. The assay was immunoSEQ multiplex PCR, and TCRdb's table has in-frame clones only and misses some. The repertoire has around 200,000 clones, less than 90% of them found once; the top ten carry 0.55% to 0.75%. Sequencing was carried out using peripheral blood. The receptors were gathered from a man aged 40-50 years with acute or convalescent COVID-19.

The sample holds one count of this clone. The chain links TRBV19 to TRBJ2-7; D gene unclear. This CDR3 region has 12 residues. Germline CDR1 is LNHDA and CDR2 is SQIVND (reference sequence). V was pared by 6 bases and J by 0 bases, with 6 bases between. Here the CDR3 reads CASSGGSYEQYF. The CDR3 DNA is TGTGCCAGTAGCGGCGGCTCCTACGAGCAGTACTTC.

The chain has TRBV7-6 and TRBJ2-1; 11 bases fit TRBD2. The germline gives CDR1 SGHVS, CDR2 FNYEAQ. Germline trimming cut 2 bases from V and 8 bases from J; bases unmatched to any gene: 8. The CDR3 runs to 16 residues. The CDR3 coding sequence is TGTGCCAGCAGCTTATATCAGACTAGCGGGACCTATGAGCAGTTCTTC. This gives the protein CASSLYQTSGTYEQFF.

The gene calls are TRBV6-5 and TRBJ2-1; 7 bases line up with TRBD2. V lost 2 bases and J lost 9; bases outside the gene matches: 7. Germline V gives CDR1 MNHEY, CDR2 SVGAGI. The CDR3 is 14 residues long. In DNA form, the CDR3 reads TGTGCCAGCAGTTACACGGGAGGCGGACGTGAGCAGTTCTTC. Translated, it gives CASSYTGGGREQFF.

The chain employs TRBV15 and TRBJ2-7, with 7 bases matching TRBD2. The V segment lost 4 bases and the J segment 0 bases; nucleotides outside the gene matches: 9. This CDR3 region has 16 residues. The V gene's germline CDR1 is LNHNV and CDR2 YYDKDF (reference sequence). The CDR3 region is CATSMGGRETSYEQYF. The CDR3 nucleotides read TGTGCCACCAGCATGGGAGGGCGGGAGACCTCCTACGAGCAGTACTTC.

CDR3 loop: CASSLALQGSYEQYF. The CDR3 nucleotides read TGTGCCAGCAGCTTGGCCCTCCAGGGCTCCTACGAGCAGTACTTC. This chain connects TRBV5-6 to TRBJ2-7; D possibly corresponds to TRBD1 (5 bases). The length of the CDR3 is 15 residues. Germline assignment: CDR1 SGHDT and CDR2 YYEEEE. Trimming removed 0 bases at V and 0 bases at J, with 10 bases between.

The V and J genes are TRBV25-1 and TRBJ1-1, with 9 bases lining up with TRBD1. Unmatched junction bases numbered 9, after V lost 8 bases and J lost 5 bases. This CDR3 spans 14 amino acids. Germline V gene sequence: CDR1 MGHDK, CDR2 SYGVNS. The CDR3 DNA reads as TGTGCCAGCTCAAAGGACAGGGGATATACTGAAGCTTTCTTT. This codes for CASSKDRGYTEAFF.

The chain combines TRBV11-3 with TRBJ2-3; D may be TRBD2 (6 bases). The CDR3 loop spans 15 amino acids. Looked up from germline, CDR1 is SGHNT and CDR2 is YENEEA. With 4 bases removed from V and 8 bases from J, the gap between germline ends came to 19 bases. The CDR3 here is CASSSYGGAQTTQYF. In DNA form, the CDR3 reads TGTGCCAGCAGCTCCTACGGCGGGGCCCAGACTACGCAGTATTTT.

The genes are TRBV5-1 and TRBJ1-4, with D possibly TRBD1 on 5 matching bases. The CDR3 contains 13 residues. Between the trimmed V and J ends, which lost 2 bases and 11 bases, there was a span of 13 bases. The V gene's germline CDR1 is SGHRS and CDR2 YFSETQ. The CDR3 reads CASSFAGDLKLFF. The CDR3 DNA sequence: TGCGCCAGCAGCTTCGCGGGGGACCTCAAACTGTTTTTT. Supplemented by reference TRBV5-1 and TRBJ1-4, the full variable domain reads KAGVTQTPRYLIKTRGQQVTLSCSPISGHRSVSWYQQTPGQGLQFLFEYFSETQRNKGNFPGRFSGRQFSNSRSEMNVSTLELGDSALYLCASSFAGDLKLFFGSGTQLSVL.

The genes are TRBV11-2 and TRBJ2-3; a weak D match, TRBD2 (6 bases). The germline V and J ends were trimmed by 4 bases and 6 bases, with 14 bases remaining between them. Per the germline V gene, CDR1 is SGHAT and CDR2 is FQNNGV. The length of the CDR3 is 14 residues. The CDR3 protein is CASSSGLSWDTQYF. CDR3 DNA: TGTGCCAGCAGCTCGGGACTTTCGTGGGATACGCAGTATTTT.

This clone was observed a few times. The genes are TRBV24-1 and TRBJ2-4, with D possibly matching TRBD1 (5 bases). Trimming left V 3 bases short and J 7 bases short, with 15 bases between. The CDR3 has 15 amino acids. Germline V CDR1 and CDR2: KGHDR, SFDVKD. CDR3 sequence (DNA): TGTGCCACCAGTGATCCCTCGTGGGCAGGGAACATTCAGTACTTC. The encoded protein is CATSDPSWAGNIQYF.

This clone was seen a single time. The chain employs TRBV7-9 and TRBJ2-7; possibly TRBD1 for D (6 bases). Looked up from germline, CDR1 is SEHNR and CDR2 is FQNEAQ (reference sequence). V gave up 0 bases and J gave up 3 bases, with 9 bases separating them. CDR3 size: 14 residues. Written as DNA, the CDR3 is TGTGCCAGCAGCTTAGCGGGGACACTCTACGAGCAGTACTTC. Protein: CASSLAGTLYEQYF.

This chain links TRBV27 with TRBJ2-1; 12 nucleotides agree with TRBD2. This CDR3 has 14 residues. Unmatched junction bases numbered 2, after V lost 5 bases and J lost 6 bases. Germline CDR1 reads MNHEY; CDR2 reads SMNVEV (reference sequence). The DNA for the CDR3 is TGTGCCAGCAGTGTGACTAGCGGGGGCAATGAGCAGTTCTTC. This codes for CASSVTSGGNEQFF.

The chain is built from TRBV7-2 and TRBJ1-2, with D perhaps TRBD1 (5 bases). CDR3 length equals 13 residues. The V and J ends lost 3 bases and 6 bases respectively, with 11 bases between them. CDR1 is SGHTA and CDR2 is FQGNSA in the germline V gene. CDR3 loop: CASSFIEGDGYTF. CDR3 nucleotides: TGTGCCAGCAGCTTCATTGAAGGGGATGGCTACACCTTC.

The gene calls are TRBV2 and TRBJ1-1; D is unclear. Germline V gives CDR1 SNHLY, CDR2 FYNNEI. The CDR3 totals 11 residues. V gave up 8 bases and J gave up 7 bases, with 11 bases separating them. In nucleotides, the CDR3 is TGTGCCAGCCTATACGCAGGTGAAGCTTTCTTT. Its protein product is CASLYAGEAFF.

This clone occurred once. The rearrangement uses TRBV2 and TRBJ2-3; 11 bases match TRBD1. The germline V gene encodes CDR1 SNHLY and CDR2 FYNNEI. The CDR3 runs 15 residues. V shed 5 bases, J shed 4 bases, and the junction held 5 bases outside the gene matches. The CDR3, as DNA: TGTGCCAGCAGTCGGACAGGGGGCAGGGCAGATACGCAGTATTTT. It yields the protein CASSRTGGRADTQYF.

V usage is TRBV7-6 and J usage is TRBJ1-2; 10 bases line up with TRBD1. V lost 5 bases, J lost 8 bases, and 11 bases stayed unmatched. This CDR3 has 15 residues. Germline V gene sequence: CDR1 SGHVS, CDR2 FNYEAQ. CDR3 coding DNA: TGTGCCAGCAGCCCGTCTCCCGGGACAGGGGACGGCTACACCTTC. It codes for CASSPSPGTGDGYTF.

This clone was observed a few times. V and J are TRBV7-6 and TRBJ2-2, with TRBD2 identical over 8 bases. This CDR3 contains 13 residues. Germline CDR1 reads SGHVS; CDR2 reads FNYEAQ. With V trimmed by 5 bases and J by 6 bases, 2 bases remained unmatched. The CDR3 sequence: CASSELAAGELFF. CDR3 sequence (DNA): TGTGCCAGCAGCGAACTAGCGGCCGGGGAGCTGTTTTTT.

The chain employs TRBV18 and TRBJ1-2; 9 nucleotides align to TRBD1. Germline CDR1 KGHSH, CDR2 LQKENI. The CDR3 runs to 14 residues. With V trimmed by 3 bases and J by 4 bases, 3 bases remained unmatched. The DNA of the CDR3 is TGTGCCAGCTCACCCGAGGACAGGGGCTATGGCTACACCTTC. It codes for CASSPEDRGYGYTF. Filled out from reference TRBV18 and TRBJ1-2, the complete variable domain reads NAGVMQNPRHLVRRRGQEARLRCSPMKGHSHVYWYRQLPEEGLKFMVYLQKENIIDESGMPKERFSAEFPKEGPSILRIQQVVRGDSAAYFCASSPEDRGYGYTFGSGTRLTVV.

V gene TRBV2 combines with J gene TRBJ2-7; TRBD2 might be the D (6 bases). V gave up 2 bases and J gave up 6 bases, with 20 bases separating them. This CDR3 region has 16 residues. Germline V gene data show CDR1 as SNHLY and CDR2 as FYNNEI. This chain's CDR3 is CASSEWEDIGHGEQYF. The CDR3 region has the DNA TGTGCCAGCAGTGAATGGGAGGACATCGGGCACGGCGAGCAGTACTTC.

This rearrangement joins TRBV6-5 to TRBJ1-6, with D maybe TRBD1 (6 bases). The CDR3 runs 14 residues. Germline V CDR1 and CDR2: MNHEY, SVGAGI. V lost 8 bases and J 10 bases, leaving 18 bases between the germline ends. For the CDR3, the DNA is TGTGCCAGCGGATCACAGGGAGCTGGATCACCCCTCCACTTT. Its translation: CASGSQGAGSPLHF.

This chain joins TRBV29-1 and TRBJ2-7; 7 nucleotides match TRBD1. The CDR3 loop spans 14 amino acids. The trim removed 5 bases at V and 4 bases at J, leaving 11 bases unmatched. Germline V lookup: CDR1 SQVTM, CDR2 ANQGSEA. In nucleotides, the CDR3 is TGCAGCGTTCCTGGACAGGCTAATGGGTACGAGCAGTACTTC. Protein sequence: CSVPGQANGYEQYF.

The chain combines TRBV19 with TRBJ1-2, with 8 bases lining up with TRBD1. CDR3 length equals 14 residues. Germline lookup yields CDR1 LNHDA and CDR2 SQIVND (reference sequence). V was pared by 5 bases and J by 8 bases, with 10 bases of the junction left unmatched. The CDR3 spells CASSLADRDGGYTF. The CDR3 DNA is TGTGCCAGTAGTCTTGCGGACAGGGACGGGGGCTACACCTTC.

The chain has TRBV6-5 and TRBJ2-7; 7 bases are shared with TRBD2. This CDR3 is built from 15 residues. The V gene's germline CDR1 is MNHEY and CDR2 SVGAGI. The trim removed 2 bases at V and 3 bases at J, leaving 7 bases unmatched. The CDR3, as DNA: TGTGCCAGCAGTTACGGCCTAGCGGAGGGCTACGAGCAGTACTTC. It encodes CASSYGLAEGYEQYF.

The chain carries TRBV3-1 (or the pseudogene TRBV3-2) and TRBJ2-7; weak D call: TRBD2 (6 bases). Germline V CDR1 and CDR2: LGHDT, YNNKEL (reference sequence). The CDR3 loop spans 12 amino acids. Deletions cut 4 bases from V and 7 bases from J, with 11 bases between. CDR3 sequence reads: CASSLTRGEQYF. Here the CDR3 DNA reads TGTGCCAGCAGCCTAACCCGGGGGGAGCAGTACTTC.

V usage is TRBV18 and J usage is TRBJ2-7; 9 bases map to TRBD1. Germline V gene data show CDR1 as KGHSH and CDR2 as LQKENI. CDR3 size: 17 residues. With 3 bases clipped from V and 5 bases from J, the junction kept 14 bases outside the gene matches. Written as DNA, the CDR3 is TGTGCCAGCTCACCGATTCCCGGGGTACAGGGGGCTGACGAGCAGTACTTC. As protein: CASSPIPGVQGADEQYF.

The chain's CDR3 is CSASETPNTEAFF. Written as DNA, the CDR3 is TGCAGTGCTAGTGAGACACCCAACACTGAAGCTTTCTTT. The genes are TRBV20-1 and TRBJ1-1; D is unresolved. The length of the CDR3 is 13 residues. The V gene's germline CDR1 is DFQATT and CDR2 SNEGSKA (reference sequence). The V gene lost 3 bases and the J gene lost 2 bases, with 10 bases spanning the gap.

The V call is TRBV2, the J call TRBJ2-6, with D tentatively TRBD1 (7 bases). This CDR3 is built from 17 residues. Germline assignment: CDR1 SNHLY and CDR2 FYNNEI. V lost 11 bases, J lost 0 bases, and 20 bases lay in between. DNA of the CDR3: TGTGCCCGGAATCGACAGGGAGGCAACTCTGGGGCCAACGTCCTGACTTTC. Translating gives CARNRQGGNSGANVLTF.

This chain links TRBV18 with TRBJ2-7; 9 nucleotides line up with TRBD1. The germline gives CDR1 KGHSH, CDR2 LQKENI. The CDR3 length is 14 residues. V dropped 5 bases and J dropped 0; count of bases not matched to a gene: 2. CDR3 loop: CASSGQGYSYEQYF. CDR3 coding DNA: TGTGCCAGCTCAGGACAGGGGTACTCCTACGAGCAGTACTTC.

V gene TRBV7-8 combines with J gene TRBJ1-2; D may be TRBD1 (5 bases). The CDR3 is made up of 16 amino acids. V lost 3 bases and J 2 bases, leaving 16 bases between the germline ends. Germline CDR1 reads SGHVS; CDR2 reads FQNEAQ. The CDR3 is CASSFDSAPRNYGYTF. For the CDR3, the DNA is TGTGCCAGCAGCTTCGACAGCGCCCCGAGAAACTATGGCTACACCTTC.

The chain has TRBV19 and TRBJ2-5; D gene uncertain. This CDR3 contains 15 residues. In germline, CDR1 is LNHDA, CDR2 SQIVND (reference sequence). The germline V and J ends were trimmed by 0 bases and 3 bases, with 11 bases remaining between them. The CDR3 nucleotides read TGTGCCAGTAGTATAGACGCCAGCAGGAAAGAGACCCAGTACTTC. It encodes CASSIDASRKETQYF.